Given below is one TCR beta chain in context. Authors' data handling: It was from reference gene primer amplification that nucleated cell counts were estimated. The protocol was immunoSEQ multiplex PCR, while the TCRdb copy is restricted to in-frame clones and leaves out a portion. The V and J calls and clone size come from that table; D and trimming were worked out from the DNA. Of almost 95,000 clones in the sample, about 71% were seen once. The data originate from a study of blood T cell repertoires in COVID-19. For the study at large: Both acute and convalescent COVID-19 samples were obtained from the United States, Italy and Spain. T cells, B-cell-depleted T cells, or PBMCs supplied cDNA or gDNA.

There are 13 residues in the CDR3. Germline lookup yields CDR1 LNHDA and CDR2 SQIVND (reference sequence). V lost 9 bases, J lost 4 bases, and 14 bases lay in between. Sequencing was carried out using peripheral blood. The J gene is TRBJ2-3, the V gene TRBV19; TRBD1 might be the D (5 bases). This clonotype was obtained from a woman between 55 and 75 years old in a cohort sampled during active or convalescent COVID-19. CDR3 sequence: CARRTGVSDTQYF. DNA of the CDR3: TGTGCCAGACGAACAGGTGTGTCAGATACGCAGTATTTT.